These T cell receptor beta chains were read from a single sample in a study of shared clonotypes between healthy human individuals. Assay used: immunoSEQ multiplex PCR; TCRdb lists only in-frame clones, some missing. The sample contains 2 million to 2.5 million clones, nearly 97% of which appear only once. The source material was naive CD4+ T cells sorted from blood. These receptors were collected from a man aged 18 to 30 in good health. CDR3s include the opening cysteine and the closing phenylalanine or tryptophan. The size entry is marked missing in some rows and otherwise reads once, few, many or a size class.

CASSPPGTVNSPLHF . TRBV9
CASSVDSGALNSPLHF few TRBV9
CASSRDRSGYTF . TRBV14
CASSQRQWVNSPLHF . TRBV6-5
CASSLPGVVLNIQYF . TRBV7-2
CASSDWGATQYF . TRBV6-1
CAWRRQGYSGNTIYF . TRBV30
CASSLNQQPYGYTF . TRBV5-1
CASSLGMFNTDTQYF . TRBV6-5
CASSPGGAAGYTF . TRBV7-3
CASSSTGVNTEAFF . TRBV18
CASSLDPSGAQYF . TRBV7-2
CASSIAGGSYGYTF . TRBV19
CASSPRVQETQYF . TRBV18
CASSQNTDTQYF . TRBV4-1
CASSVEDLKRGVGQYF . TRBV6-1
CASSPHSGNTIYF once TRBV6-5
CASSMEAGVRTGELFF . TRBV19
CASSKGRGQSDTQYF . TRBV19
CAWSLKTEAFF . TRBV30
CAWSPQSLLNSPLHF . TRBV30
CASSLAPRGSGADTQYF . TRBV7-2
CAWSGGRVYNEQFF once TRBV30
CAWSRGLQETQYF once TRBV30
CASSYSTTAYNEQFF . TRBV6-5
CASSLGGRGTDTQYF . TRBV11-3
CASSLDGVQPQHF . TRBV11-2
CASSHERGGYNEQFF . TRBV4-1
CASSLALLASPTDEQFF once TRBV7-9
CASHLEGALEQYF . TRBV7-9
CASSDRIAGVETQYF . TRBV10-1
CASSPPGRPQTQYF . TRBV18
CAGKQGGNQPQHF . TRBV28
CASSFGATGTDTQYF . TRBV11-3
CASNLQGLGYEQYF . TRBV6-1
CASSRETGGIKKLFF . TRBV4-1
CASSFRGLGEKLFF . TRBV5-6